The T cell receptor beta chain described here comes from a study of cytomegalovirus exposure and HLA in healthy donors. Overall study: The 130 or so validation repertoires, a later analysis reported, used the same platform as the approximately 730 repertoires from the first cohort. Notes on the study in general: Most TCR sequences were uncommon, yet certain public TCRs appeared in many donors. Per published reports, the classifier diagnosed cytomegalovirus status with high specificity and sensitivity.

This CDR3 is built from 14 residues. V shed 1 base and J shed 8 bases, with 12 bases lying between them. Germline assignment: CDR1 SGHTA and CDR2 FQGNSA. These donors were members of the roughly 120-subject validation cohort, a group separate from the roughly 670-subject first cohort. TCRdb's table, derived via immunoSEQ multiplex PCR, lists solely in-frame clones and lacks some. Of around 120,000 clones in the sample, 70% to 90% were seen once. As to this clone: Antigen unknown.

This rearrangement joins TRBV7-2 to TRBJ2-1; perhaps TRBD1 as D (5 bases). The clonotype originates from a young woman in good health and CMV-seronegative. Source material: PBMCs. CDR3 DNA sequence: TGTGCCAGCAGCTTAGTAAGATCCAGGGATGAGCAGTTCTTC. It is translated as CASSLVRSRDEQFF.